One sample yielded the 26 T cell receptor beta chains listed below, sequenced in a study of PD-L1 blockade in urothelial cancer. The assay was immunoSEQ multiplex PCR, and TCRdb's table has in-frame clones only and misses some. The sample has some 79,000 clones; more than 75% are singletons. Sequenced here: PBMCs, sampled around atezolizumab (anti-PD-L1) treatment. These receptor sequences come from a man in his 70s with urothelial cancer.

CDR3 in DNA: TGTGCCATCAGTGAGTCTCGACACATGACTGAAGCTTTCTTT. Its translation is CAISESRHMTEAFF. The chain joins TRBV10-3 to TRBJ1-1; D is unclear. Germline assignment: CDR1 ENHRY and CDR2 SYGVKD. Deletions cut 0 bases from V and 5 bases from J, with 10 bases between. The CDR3 spans 14 residues.

V and J are TRBV9 and TRBJ2-1; 9 bases line up with TRBD1. Trimming took 2 bases from V and 7 from J; bases not matched to a gene: 7. CDR1 is SGDLS and CDR2 is YYNGEE in the germline V gene. This CDR3 contains 15 residues. DNA of the CDR3: TGTGCCAGCAGCGTGACAGGGGGGGTTGAGAATGAGCAGTTCTTC. It is translated as CASSVTGGVENEQFF.

This clone showed up just a few times. The J gene is TRBJ1-1, the V gene TRBV21-1. TRBV21-1 is annotated as a pseudogene. This CDR3 has 16 amino acids. The CDR3 sequence is CASFHPGGRMNTEAFF. The CDR3 nucleotides are TGTGCCAGCTTCCACCCGGGGGGCCGCATGAACACTGAAGCTTTCTTT.

The rearrangement links TRBV7-2 to TRBJ2-5; D perhaps matches TRBD1 (6 bases). This CDR3 is built from 12 residues. The V gene lost 5 bases and the J gene lost 4 bases, with 8 bases spanning the gap. Germline loops: CDR1 SGHTA, CDR2 FQGNSA. The CDR3 protein is CASSRQVETQYF. For the CDR3, the DNA is TGTGCCAGCAGCCGACAGGTAGAGACCCAGTACTTC. Full variable domain (rest looked up from reference TRBV7-2 and TRBJ2-5): GAGVSQSPSNKVTEKGKDVELRCDPISGHTALYWYRQSLGQGLEFLIYFQGNSAPDKSGLPSDRFSAERTGGSVSTLTIQRTQQEDSAVYLCASSRQVETQYFGPGTRLLVL.

V usage is TRBV2 and J usage is TRBJ2-3; 7 bases line up with TRBD2. The J segment lost 4 bases and the V segment lost 7 bases, leaving 11 bases of the junction unmatched. The CDR3 contains 15 residues. The germline CDR1 and CDR2 sequences are SNHLY and FYNNEI. This CDR3 is CASIIGAGVADTQYF. The CDR3, as DNA: TGTGCCAGCATAATTGGGGCGGGGGTGGCAGATACGCAGTATTTT.

The gene calls are TRBV5-5 and TRBJ1-6; D perhaps matches TRBD1 (5 bases). V lost 3 bases and J 5 bases, leaving 15 bases between the germline ends. CDR1 and CDR2 (germline): SGHKS, YYEKEE (reference sequence). The CDR3 runs to 16 residues. CDR3 in DNA: TGTGCCAGCAGCTGGGGATGGGGGGGAGATAATTCACCCCTCCACTTT. Translation: CASSWGWGGDNSPLHF.

The rearrangement uses TRBV9 and TRBJ2-1; 12 bases align to TRBD2. Germline V CDR1 and CDR2: SGDLS, YYNGEE. CDR3 length equals 17 residues. The V segment lost 0 bases and the J segment 4 bases; nucleotides outside the gene matches: 5. The chain's CDR3 is CASSVASSGGDYNEQFF. CDR3 DNA sequence: TGTGCCAGCAGCGTAGCGTCTAGCGGGGGGGATTACAATGAGCAGTTCTTC.

The chain joins TRBV2 to TRBJ2-3; D unclear. This CDR3 contains 12 residues. Trimming shortened V by 4 bases and J by 3 bases, and 5 bases separated the two germline ends. Germline values: CDR1 SNHLY, CDR2 FYNNEI. The CDR3 loop is CASSVLTDTQYF. In DNA form, the CDR3 reads TGTGCCAGCAGTGTACTAACAGATACGCAGTATTTT.

V is TRBV5-1 and J is TRBJ1-1; 9 bases fit TRBD1. Germline CDR1 SGHRS, CDR2 YFSETQ. J gave up 2 bases and V 4 bases, and 9 bases lay outside the gene matches. The CDR3 is 16 amino acids. CDR3 sequence: CASSLGTGIGNTEAFF. The CDR3 DNA sequence: TGCGCCAGCAGCCTAGGGACAGGGATTGGAAACACTGAAGCTTTCTTT.

The J gene is TRBJ1-1, the V gene TRBV11-3, with 8 bases that match TRBD1. Trimming at V came to 6 bases and at J to 7 bases, leaving 7 bases not matched to a gene. The CDR3 has 13 residues. The germline V gene has CDR1 SGHNT and CDR2 YENEEA. The CDR3 DNA sequence: TGTGCCAGCAGTCGGGACAGGCTTGTTGAAGCTTTCTTT. Protein sequence: CASSRDRLVEAFF.

V and J are TRBV4-2 and TRBJ2-6, with D unresolved. Germline V gives CDR1 LGHNA, CDR2 YNFKEQ. The CDR3 has 16 amino acids. The V end was cut by 3 bases, the J end by 2 bases, with 11 bases between. In DNA form, the CDR3 reads TGTGCCAGCAGCCAGTACGCCACTACTGGGGCCAACGTCCTGACTTTC. Its protein product is CASSQYATTGANVLTF.

This rearrangement joins TRBV11-2 to TRBJ2-3; no clear D gene. CDR3 length: 14 amino acids. Germline V CDR1 and CDR2: SGHAT, FQNNGV. Trimming took off 1 base at V and 2 bases at J, with 7 bases between the two ends. In DNA form, the CDR3 reads TGTGCCAGCAGCTTAGTACTAAACACAGATACGCAGTATTTT. Its translation: CASSLVLNTDTQYF.

The rearrangement uses TRBV5-5 and TRBJ1-5, with a tentative D call TRBD1 (5 bases). The CDR3 runs 13 residues. Germline V CDR1 and CDR2: SGHKS, YYEKEE (reference sequence). The V end was cut by 3 bases, the J end by 8 bases, with 12 bases between. CDR3 region: CASSSHRGEPQHF. The CDR3 region has the DNA TGTGCCAGCAGCTCCCATCGGGGGGAGCCCCAGCATTTT.

There are a few counts of this clone. In DNA, the CDR3 is TGTGCTAGTGGCCCCCCGCCGCAATCGGGGGAGACCCAGTACTTC. It codes for CASGPPPQSGETQYF. The chain recombines TRBV12-5 with TRBJ2-5, with D maybe TRBD2 (5 bases). From germline, CDR1 is LGHNT and CDR2 FRNRAP. The CDR3 contains 15 residues. The V and J ends lost 6 bases and 5 bases respectively, with 19 bases between them.

This chain uses TRBV11-3 with TRBJ2-5, with D maybe TRBD1 (7 bases). The CDR3 sequence is 17 residues long. Deletions cut 5 bases from V and 4 bases from J, with 23 bases between. Germline-derived CDR1 and CDR2 are SGHNT and YENEEA. The CDR3 region has the DNA TGTGCCAGCAGCCCTCGCGGGACAGACTCCCAAAGAGAGACCCAGTACTTC. This gives the protein CASSPRGTDSQRETQYF.

The rearrangement uses TRBV7-9 and TRBJ1-2; no definite D call. The CDR3 has 16 residues. V lost 5 bases to trimming and J lost 3 bases, with 19 bases between them. CDR1 is SEHNR, CDR2 FQNEAQ, per germline (reference sequence). CDR3 residues: CASSRTVGRYDYGYTF. In DNA form, the CDR3 reads TGTGCCAGCAGCCGAACTGTGGGGAGGTATGACTATGGCTACACCTTC.

V gene TRBV5-1 combines with J gene TRBJ2-2, with 7 bases identical to TRBD1. The ends lost 4 bases at V and 0 bases at J; junction bases unmatched: 3. The CDR3 is 15 amino acids. Germline V gene sequence: CDR1 SGHRS, CDR2 YFSETQ. CDR3 sequence reads: CASSLGTANTGELFF. As DNA, the CDR3 is TGCGCCAGCAGCCTAGGGACAGCGAACACCGGGGAGCTGTTTTTT.

The chain joins TRBV4-1 to TRBJ2-3, with D tentatively TRBD2 (5 bases). CDR1 and CDR2 from the germline V gene are MGHRA and YSYEKL. CDR3 length: 14 residues. Trimming stripped 6 bases from V and 0 bases from J, with 10 bases between. The CDR3 region is CASRTNPSTDTQYF. The CDR3 DNA reads as TGCGCCAGCAGGACTAACCCTAGCACAGATACGCAGTATTTT.

The chain is built from TRBV7-6 and TRBJ2-1; 12 nucleotides align to TRBD1. Trimming at V came to 5 bases and at J to 9 bases, leaving 8 bases not matched to a gene. Germline CDR1 reads SGHVS; CDR2 reads FNYEAQ. There are 15 residues in the CDR3. The CDR3 here is CASSPGTGGIGEQFF. The DNA of the CDR3 is TGTGCCAGCAGCCCCGGGACAGGGGGCATCGGTGAGCAGTTCTTC. The full variable domain, with the rest looked up from reference TRBV7-6 and TRBJ2-1, is GAGVSQSPRYKVTKRGQDVALRCDPISGHVSLYWYRQALGQGPEFLTYFNYEAQQDKSGLPNDRFSAERPEGSISTLTIQRTEQRDSAMYRCASSPGTGGIGEQFFGPGTRLTVL.

This chain joins TRBV5-1 and TRBJ1-1; no clear D gene. Trimming took off 1 base at V and 0 bases at J, with 7 bases between the two ends. The length of the CDR3 is 14 residues. CDR1 is SGHRS and CDR2 is YFSETQ in the germline V gene. The CDR3 DNA sequence: TGCGCCAGCAGCTTGTGGGCAGTGAACACTGAAGCTTTCTTT. Amino acids: CASSLWAVNTEAFF.

The rearrangement links TRBV6-7 to TRBJ2-5, with TRBD1 matching 7 bases. TRBV6-7 is sorted into the ORF group, with uncertain function. This CDR3 is built from 12 residues. The trim removed 9 bases at V and 2 bases at J, leaving 3 bases unmatched. CDR3 DNA: TGTGCCAGACCGACAGGGCAAGAGACCCAGTACTTC. Its translation: CARPTGQETQYF.

V usage is TRBV11-2 and J usage is TRBJ2-3; the D is unclear. This CDR3 region has 12 residues. V lost 5 bases, J lost 0 bases, and 3 bases lay in between. Germline V CDR1 and CDR2: SGHAT, FQNNGV. CDR3 loop: CASSRSTDTQYF. DNA of the CDR3: TGTGCCAGCAGCCGTAGCACAGATACGCAGTATTTT.

This chain links TRBV5-4 with TRBJ2-7; TRBD2 matches 14 bases. The CDR3 spans 15 residues. CDR1 and CDR2 (germline): SGHNT, YYREEE (reference sequence). The V segment lost 4 bases and the J segment 5 bases; nucleotides outside the gene matches: 5. CDR3 sequence (DNA): TGTGCCAGCAGCCCGGGACTAGCGGGGGACCACGAGCAGTACTTC. Translating gives CASSPGLAGDHEQYF.

The sample holds a few counts of this clone. This sequence joins TRBV27 and TRBJ2-1; the D gene is possibly TRBD2 (5 bases). Germline V gives CDR1 MNHEY, CDR2 SMNVEV (reference sequence). V gave up 5 bases and J gave up 7 bases, with 12 bases separating them. The CDR3 spans 13 residues. As DNA, the CDR3 is TGTGCCAGCAGTCGAGGGCCGTGGAATGAGCAGTTCTTC. Residues: CASSRGPWNEQFF.

Concerning this clone: This sample includes further DNA sequences coding for the same CDR3. This chain connects TRBV19 to TRBJ2-3; TRBD2 might be the D (5 bases). The CDR3 has 14 residues. The V end was cut by 3 bases, the J end by 3 bases, with 10 bases between. CDR1 and CDR2 (germline): LNHDA, SQIVND (reference sequence). The CDR3 region has the DNA TGTGCCAGTAGTATTGAGGGTGGAACAGATACGCAGTATTTT. As protein: CASSIEGGTDTQYF.

The J gene is TRBJ2-7, the V gene TRBV11-3; D may be TRBD2 (6 bases). Per germline, CDR1 SGHNT and CDR2 YENEEA. The CDR3 loop spans 14 amino acids. Trimming shortened V by 5 bases and J by 3 bases, and 14 bases separated the two germline ends. The CDR3 sequence: CASSRGSQGYEQYF. The CDR3 DNA is TGTGCCAGCAGCCGGGGGTCCCAGGGCTACGAGCAGTACTTC.